These 28 T cell receptor beta chains were all obtained from the same sample, sequenced in a study of T-cell reconstitution after alpha-beta-depleted transplantation in children. Library preparation (for TCRbeta) was performed with unique molecular identifiers. TCRdb redid the calling of the PCR reads with MiXCR, one entry per CDR3 protein. The data show 5,500 to 8,000 distinct CDR3 sequences, 15% to 20% seen once. This specimen was PBMCs, taken before TCRalphabeta/CD19-depleted stem cell transplant. The source of these receptors is a boy aged 2 to 10 with acute lymphoblastic leukemia, due to receive a stem cell transplant.

This clonotype has at least ten counts. CDR3 nucleotide sequence: TGTGCCAGCAGGGGGGAGGTGTGGTCACCCCTCCACTTT. Translated: CASRGEVWSPLHF. The chain has TRBV6-1 and TRBJ1-6; D is possibly TRBD1 (5 bases). This CDR3 comprises 13 residues. Per the germline V gene, CDR1 is MNHNS and CDR2 is SASEGT. The V end was cut by 6 bases, the J end by 10 bases, with 13 bases between.

This clonotype was counted between two and nine times. The CDR3 sequence is CASSPLSEGFYGYTF. Here the CDR3 DNA reads TGTGCCAGCTCGCCCCTATCTGAGGGATTCTATGGCTACACCTTC. The chain recombines TRBV18 with TRBJ1-2; no clear D gene. Between the trimmed V and J ends, which lost 6 bases and 4 bases, there was a span of 18 bases. The CDR3 runs 15 residues. CDR1 is KGHSH and CDR2 is LQKENI in the germline V gene.

This clonotype showed up just a few times. V is TRBV18 and J is TRBJ1-5, with a tentative D call TRBD1 (6 bases). This CDR3 is 14 amino acids long. V shed 2 bases and J shed 5 bases, with 10 bases lying between them. Germline V gives CDR1 KGHSH, CDR2 LQKENI. DNA of the CDR3: TGTGCCAGCTCACCAGGGGGGGCCGATCAGCCCCAGCATTTT. Its protein is CASSPGGADQPQHF.

This clonotype was observed at least ten times. The rearrangement links TRBV18 to TRBJ2-7; the D gene is possibly TRBD1 (6 bases). The V gene lost 3 bases and the J gene lost 4 bases, with 16 bases spanning the gap. This CDR3 is built from 15 residues. The germline V gene has CDR1 KGHSH and CDR2 LQKENI. CDR3 region: CASSPPDRLGYEQYF. The CDR3, as DNA: TGTGCCAGCTCACCCCCCGACAGGCTTGGGTACGAGCAGTACTTC.

The chain joins TRBV19 to TRBJ1-5, with TRBD1 matching over 10 bases. CDR1 is LNHDA, CDR2 SQIVND, per germline (reference sequence). The ends lost 4 bases at V and 7 bases at J; junction bases unmatched: 7. The CDR3 is 15 amino acids. CDR3 loop: CASSTRDRGGQPQHF. CDR3 sequence (DNA): TGTGCCAGTAGTACCCGGGACAGGGGAGGCCAGCCCCAGCATTTT.

This clonotype was recorded once. This clone may be a read error of a much larger clone one base away. The chain joins TRBV28 to TRBJ1-2; D gene ambiguous. Germline assignment: CDR1 MDHEN and CDR2 SYDVKM. This CDR3 region has 12 residues. The CDR3 bases are TGTGCCAGCAGCTCCGGGAATTCTGGCTACGCCTTC. It is translated as CASSSGNSGYAF.

This chain uses TRBV21-1 with TRBJ2-5. TRBV21-1 is an annotated pseudogene. The length of the CDR3 is 12 residues. Here the CDR3 reads CASSADWETQYF. The CDR3 nucleotides are TGTGCCAGCAGCGCAGATTGGGAGACCCAGTACTTC.

This clonotype was recorded a few times. The junction shows a germline mismatch at one end, possibly a read error. The chain's CDR3 is CASSRLTASGGGKHHEGGERPSF. The CDR3 region has the DNA TGTGCCAGCAGTCGACTCACGGCTAGCGGGGGGGGAAAGCATCACGAGGGGGGGGAAAGGCCCTCTTTC. The rearrangement links TRBV7-8 to TRBJ2-7, with 12 bases matching TRBD2. Germline V lookup: CDR1 SGHVS, CDR2 FQNEAQ. This CDR3 comprises 23 residues. Full variable domain (missing parts from reference TRBV7-8 and TRBJ2-7): GAGVSQSPRYKVAKRGQDVALRCDPISGHVSLFWYQQALGQGPEFLTYFQNEAQLDKSGLPSDRFFAERPEGSVSTLKIQRTQQEDSAVYLCASSRLTASGGGKHHEGGERPSFGPGTRLTVT.

This clonotype showed up many times. The chain recombines TRBV11-3 with TRBJ2-2; unclear D gene. The germline CDR1 and CDR2 sequences are SGHNT and YENEEA. V lost 5 bases to trimming and J lost 5 bases, with 12 bases between them. CDR3 length equals 14 residues. In DNA, the CDR3 is TGTGCCAGCAGCCGAGAAGCACTTACCGGGGAGCTGTTTTTT. This sequence encodes CASSREALTGELFF.

This clonotype is categorized as medium-sized. This chain uses TRBV7-3 with TRBJ2-2; 10 bases fit TRBD1. Losses at the gene ends were 4 bases for V and 4 bases for J; bases not matched to a gene: 6. From germline, CDR1 is SGHTA and CDR2 FQGTGA. CDR3 length equals 16 residues. CDR3 sequence reads: CASSSDRGLLTGELFF. CDR3 DNA: TGTGCCAGCAGCTCCGACAGGGGGCTACTCACCGGGGAGCTGTTTTTT.

There are many counts of this clonotype. The V gene is TRBV20-1, the J gene TRBJ1-1; maybe TRBD1 (5 bases). Trimming shortened V by 6 bases and J by 6 bases, and 14 bases separated the two germline ends. This CDR3 is built from 12 residues. Germline CDR1 is DFQATT and CDR2 is SNEGSKA (reference sequence). The CDR3 protein is CSAPRGISEAFF. DNA of the CDR3: TGCAGTGCCCCCCGGGGGATCTCTGAAGCTTTCTTT.

The table lists this clonotype with many counts. J is TRBJ1-2 and V is TRBV6-1, with unresolved D. Germline V CDR1 and CDR2: MNHNS, SASEGT. The CDR3 extends over 13 amino acids. The V end lost 0 bases, the J end lost 7 bases, and 9 bases lay between the germline ends. Here the CDR3 reads CASSEATRLGYTF. The CDR3 bases are TGTGCCAGCAGTGAAGCGACCCGGCTTGGCTACACCTTC.

This clonotype is judged medium-sized. The chain is built from TRBV5-1 and TRBJ2-5, with D perhaps matching TRBD1 or TRBD2 (5 bases each). Trimming pared 4 bases from V and 5 bases from J, leaving 15 bases between. Per germline, CDR1 SGHRS and CDR2 YFSETQ. This CDR3 is 14 amino acids long. The CDR3 DNA follows: TGCGCCAGCAGCGCCCGGGGCCAAGGGGAGACCCAGTACTTC. Protein: CASSARGQGETQYF.

This clonotype was seen ten or more times. The V and J genes are TRBV12-3 or TRBV12-4 and TRBJ1-2; weak D call: TRBD1 (6 bases). The CDR3 runs 14 residues. Deletions cut 4 bases from V and 7 bases from J, with 16 bases between. The DNA of the CDR3 is TGTGCCAGCAGTTCCCGTGGGGGGCGCGGTGGCTACACCTTC. It translates to CASSSRGGRGGYTF.

This clonotype is medium-sized. The rearrangement uses TRBV10-2 and TRBJ1-1, with a possible D match to TRBD1 (5 bases). V was pared by 8 bases and J by 4 bases, with 14 bases between. The germline V gene encodes CDR1 WSHSY and CDR2 SAAADI. There are 13 residues in the CDR3. The chain's CDR3 is CASARGVGTEAFF. The CDR3 DNA reads TGCGCCAGCGCCCGAGGGGTGGGCACTGAAGCTTTCTTT.

This clonotype rates as medium-sized. The rearrangement links TRBV20-1 to TRBJ1-2, with D perhaps matching TRBD1 (5 bases). V was pared by 0 bases and J by 5 bases, with 10 bases between. The V gene's germline CDR1 is DFQATT and CDR2 SNEGSKA (reference sequence). The CDR3 length is 13 residues. The CDR3 loop reads CSARDGTGYGYTF. CDR3 nucleotides: TGCAGTGCTAGAGATGGTACAGGATATGGCTACACCTTC.

By sample share, this clonotype is medium-sized. The chain is built from TRBV5-1 and TRBJ2-4, with D unclear. V lost 1 base and J 7 bases, leaving 12 bases between the germline ends. The length of the CDR3 is 14 residues. The germline V gene has CDR1 SGHRS and CDR2 YFSETQ. The CDR3, as DNA: TGCGCCAGCAGCTTGAACAGTAACGGGAACATTCAGTACTTC. Translation gives CASSLNSNGNIQYF.

This clonotype is medium-sized. V and J are TRBV20-1 and TRBJ1-5, with D unclear. V lost 4 bases and J 4 bases, leaving 14 bases between the germline ends. CDR3 length: 14 amino acids. Germline V gene sequence: CDR1 DFQATT, CDR2 SNEGSKA (reference sequence). The chain's CDR3 is CSANIGSENQPQHF. The CDR3 coding sequence is TGCAGTGCTAACATCGGAAGTGAAAATCAGCCCCAGCATTTT.

This clonotype was recorded many times. This sequence joins TRBV20-1 and TRBJ1-5; TRBD1 agrees at 8 bases. Losses at the gene ends were 0 bases for V and 0 bases for J; bases not matched to a gene: 13. From germline, CDR1 is DFQATT and CDR2 SNEGSKA (reference sequence). The CDR3 spans 19 residues. CDR3 region: CSARDPRQGSSPSNQPQHF. For the CDR3, the DNA is TGCAGTGCTAGAGATCCCCGACAGGGGAGTAGTCCTAGCAATCAGCCCCAGCATTTT.

This clonotype is labeled medium-sized (0.01 to 0.1%). The V and J genes are TRBV25-1 and TRBJ2-1; D perhaps matches TRBD1 (6 bases). Germline assignment: CDR1 MGHDK and CDR2 SYGVNS. The V and J ends lost 4 bases and 6 bases respectively, with 19 bases between them. The CDR3 loop spans 16 amino acids. The CDR3 reads CASSVLTGSVGNEQFF. CDR3 coding DNA: TGTGCCAGCAGTGTTTTAACAGGGTCGGTGGGCAATGAGCAGTTCTTC. The whole variable domain, filled in from reference TRBV25-1 and TRBJ2-1, reads EADIYQTPRYLVIGTGKKITLECSQTMGHDKMYWYQQDPGMELHLIHYSYGVNSTEKGDLSSESTVSRIRTEHFPLTLESARPSHTSQYLCASSVLTGSVGNEQFFGPGTRLTVL.

The rearrangement links TRBV12-3 or TRBV12-4 to TRBJ2-3; D remains unclear. The CDR3 totals 15 residues. Trimming pared 0 bases from V and 1 base from J, leaving 8 bases between. The chain's CDR3 is CASSLAVPGTDTQYF. The DNA for the CDR3 is TGTGCCAGCAGTTTAGCGGTCCCGGGCACAGATACGCAGTATTTT.

CDR3 protein: CATSDPGQPTGELFF. The CDR3 bases are TGTGCCACCAGTGACCCGGGACAGCCAACCGGGGAGCTGTTTTTT. The chain recombines TRBV24-1 with TRBJ2-2; 7 bases line up with TRBD1. The germline gives CDR1 KGHDR, CDR2 SFDVKD. This CDR3 spans 15 amino acids. Unmatched junction bases numbered 6, after V lost 4 bases and J lost 5 bases.

By its share, this clonotype is medium-sized. The chain combines TRBV5-1 with TRBJ1-5; D possibly corresponds to TRBD1 (6 bases). The germline gives CDR1 SGHRS, CDR2 YFSETQ. The length of the CDR3 is 14 residues. The V end lost 4 bases, the J end lost 8 bases, and 16 bases lay between the germline ends. The CDR3: CASSPEGVQEPQHF. For the CDR3, the DNA is TGCGCCAGCAGCCCCGAGGGGGTCCAAGAGCCCCAGCATTTT.

This clonotype was observed at least ten times. The chain uses TRBV30 and TRBJ2-7; TRBD2 matches at 8 bases. Germline CDR1 GTSNPN, CDR2 SVGIG (reference sequence). The CDR3 runs to 13 residues. With V trimmed by 5 bases and J by 3 bases, 6 bases remained unmatched. The CDR3 spells CAWVTSGGYEQYF. CDR3 DNA sequence: TGTGCCTGGGTCACTAGCGGAGGCTACGAGCAGTACTTC. Looking up the rest from reference TRBV30 and TRBJ2-7 gives the full variable domain: SQTIHQWPATLVQPVGSPLSLECTVEGTSNPNLYWYRQAAGRGLQLLFYSVGIGQISSEVPQNLSASRPQDRQFILSSKKLLLSDSGFYLCAWVTSGGYEQYFGPGTRLTVT.

This clonotype is categorized as medium-sized. The rearrangement joins TRBV20-1 to TRBJ2-7; D perhaps matches TRBD2 (6 bases). The CDR3 totals 13 residues. Germline-derived CDR1 and CDR2 are DFQATT and SNEGSKA (reference sequence). The CDR3 is CRPRRADSYEQYF. CDR3 in DNA: TGCAGGCCCCGGAGGGCCGACTCCTACGAGCAGTACTTC.

This chain uses TRBV6-1 with TRBJ2-3; 8 positions agree with TRBD1. Germline V gene sequence: CDR1 MNHNS, CDR2 SASEGT. V trimming: 5 bases; J trimming: 2 bases; junction bases outside the gene matches: 9. The CDR3 runs to 16 residues. Here the CDR3 reads CASSRVDRATTDTQYF. CDR3 in DNA: TGTGCCAGCAGTCGAGTGGACAGGGCTACCACAGATACGCAGTATTTT.

Relative to its sample, this clonotype is medium-sized. The rearrangement links TRBV10-3 to TRBJ2-7, with 10 bases aligning to TRBD1. This CDR3 comprises 14 residues. J lost 4 bases, V lost 4 bases, and 4 bases had no gene match. Germline assignment: CDR1 ENHRY and CDR2 SYGVKD. The CDR3 coding sequence is TGTGCCATCAGTGGGACAGGGGGGGGATACGAGCAGTACTTC. Translated, it gives CAISGTGGGYEQYF.

This clonotype is deemed medium-sized. The rearrangement joins TRBV27 to TRBJ2-5, with D unresolved. Trimming removed 4 bases at V and 1 base at J, with 13 bases between. The germline gives CDR1 MNHEY, CDR2 SMNVEV (reference sequence). The CDR3 is 15 amino acids. The CDR3 DNA is TGTGCCAGCAGTTGGGTTCCACGCATCCAAGAGACCCAGTACTTC. This translates into CASSWVPRIQETQYF.